The 17 T cell receptor beta chains reported below all come from one sample, sequenced in a study of Graves' ophthalmopathy and Graves' hyperthyroidism. RNA transcripts provided the template for amplifying TCR beta CDR3 regions. RT-PCR in the first round used HTBI primers; a second-round multiplex PCR followed. TCRdb recomputed calls from the multiplex PCR reads with MiXCR, one row per CDR3 protein. Here the sample spans roughly 160,000 distinct CDR3 sequences, roughly 37% being singletons. The sequencing sample was made of peripheral blood. Every receptor here comes from a middle-aged woman with Graves' ophthalmopathy.

The rearrangement links TRBV18 to TRBJ1-5, with 9 bases aligning to TRBD1. CDR1 is KGHSH and CDR2 is LQKENI in the germline V gene. The trim removed 4 bases at V and 0 bases at J, leaving 10 bases unmatched. This CDR3 contains 18 residues. The CDR3 sequence: CASSRAGQGGYSNQPQHF. The DNA of the CDR3 is TGTGCCAGCTCACGAGCGGGACAGGGAGGTTATAGCAATCAGCCCCAGCATTTT.

This chain uses TRBV24-1 with TRBJ1-2; tentative D call: TRBD1 (5 bases). This CDR3 has 15 residues. Trimming removed 4 bases from V and 3 bases from J, with 14 bases in between. Germline V CDR1 and CDR2: KGHDR, SFDVKD. The CDR3 DNA is TGTGCCACCAGTGACCCCGGGACGGAGGACTATGGCTACACCTTC. It yields the protein CATSDPGTEDYGYTF.

The chain carries TRBV29-1 and TRBJ1-2; 7 bases line up with TRBD1. The CDR3 runs 14 residues. CDR1 and CDR2 (germline): SQVTM, ANQGSEA. J lost 0 bases, V lost 5 bases, and 6 bases had no gene match. CDR3 protein: CSVQRTGANYGYTF. DNA for the CDR3: TGCAGCGTTCAAAGGACAGGTGCTAACTATGGCTACACCTTC.

This clonotype was counted at least ten times. The chain carries TRBV12-3 or TRBV12-4 and TRBJ1-2; D unresolved. Trimming shortened V by 0 bases and J by 6 bases, and 11 bases separated the two germline ends. This CDR3 region has 14 residues. The CDR3 coding sequence is TGTGCCAGCAGTTTAGCCGGAGGGAACCATGGCTACACCTTC. Protein product: CASSLAGGNHGYTF.

The rearrangement joins TRBV28 to TRBJ2-5, with D unclear. The CDR3 loop spans 12 amino acids. The V end lost 5 bases, the J end lost 2 bases, and 6 bases lay between the germline ends. CDR1 is MDHEN, CDR2 SYDVKM, per germline. Written as DNA, the CDR3 is TGTGCCAGCAGTCCCGTTCAAGAGACCCAGTACTTC. Residues: CASSPVQETQYF.

This clonotype was recorded at least ten times. The chain uses TRBV5-1 and TRBJ2-7; D call uncertain. This CDR3 has 15 residues. Trimming removed 0 bases from V and 3 bases from J, with 13 bases in between. CDR1 is SGHRS, CDR2 YFSETQ, per germline. The CDR3 protein is CASSLGQPMDYEQYF. In DNA form, the CDR3 reads TGCGCCAGCAGCTTGGGTCAGCCCATGGACTACGAGCAGTACTTC. Drawing the rest from reference TRBV5-1 and TRBJ2-7, the complete variable domain is KAGVTQTPRYLIKTRGQQVTLSCSPISGHRSVSWYQQTPGQGLQFLFEYFSETQRNKGNFPGRFSGRQFSNSRSEMNVSTLELGDSALYLCASSLGQPMDYEQYFGPGTRLTVT.

This clonotype occurred many times. The CDR3 spells CASSYWGTGNTEAFF. In nucleotides, the CDR3 is TGTGCCAGCAGTTACTGGGGGACGGGGAACACTGAAGCTTTCTTT. This chain links TRBV6-2 or TRBV6-3 with TRBJ1-1; TRBD1 is a possible D gene (5 bases). The CDR3 has 15 residues. Looked up from germline, CDR1 is MNHEY and CDR2 is SVGEGT. V lost 1 base and J lost 1, with 10 bases in between.

The rearrangement joins TRBV29-1 to TRBJ2-7, with 9 bases lining up with TRBD1. V was clipped by 2 bases and J by 6 bases; unmatched bases: 5. The CDR3 covers 13 residues. Germline-derived CDR1 and CDR2 are SQVTM and ANQGSEA. CDR3 loop: CSVELTGGTEQYF. As DNA, the CDR3 is TGCAGCGTTGAACTAACAGGGGGCACCGAGCAGTACTTC.

The V gene is TRBV24-1, the J gene TRBJ2-5, with D uncertain. V was cut by 5 bases and J by 5 bases, with 11 bases left in between. The germline gives CDR1 KGHDR, CDR2 SFDVKD. The CDR3 spans 13 residues. In DNA, the CDR3 is TGTGCCACCAGTGCAGATATCGTCGAGACCCAGTACTTC. This sequence encodes CATSADIVETQYF.

The genes are TRBV6-1 and TRBJ1-2, with 10 nucleotides matching TRBD1. V trimming: 4 bases; J trimming: 4 bases; junction bases outside the gene matches: 3. The CDR3 has 14 amino acids. Germline-derived CDR1 and CDR2 are MNHNS and SASEGT. CDR3 protein: CASSVDRGGYGYTF. Written as DNA, the CDR3 is TGTGCCAGCAGTGTGGACAGGGGGGGCTATGGCTACACCTTC.

This clonotype was recorded at least ten times. The chain couples TRBV7-9 to TRBJ2-4, with 7 positions matching TRBD1. Germline lookup yields CDR1 SEHNR and CDR2 FQNEAQ (reference sequence). The CDR3 runs 16 residues. V lost 4 bases to trimming and J lost 4 bases; unmatched junction nucleotides: 10. The chain's CDR3 is CASSSMTGLGKNIQYF. The CDR3 DNA follows: TGTGCCAGCAGCTCCATGACAGGGTTAGGGAAAAACATTCAGTACTTC.

This clonotype came up a few times. This chain uses TRBV2 with TRBJ2-5; 8 bases match TRBD2. The CDR3 sequence is 13 residues long. V gave up 4 bases and J gave up 7 bases; unmatched junction bases: 5. Germline values: CDR1 SNHLY, CDR2 FYNNEI. The CDR3 loop reads CASSGGLEGTQYF. The CDR3 DNA sequence: TGTGCCAGCAGTGGGGGACTAGAGGGGACCCAGTACTTC.

In this sample, this clonotype turned up many times. The J gene is TRBJ2-2, the V gene TRBV5-1; 7 bases map to TRBD1. The CDR3 is 14 residues long. Germline CDR1 and CDR2: SGHRS and YFSETQ. Germline trimming cut 3 bases from V and 3 bases from J; bases unmatched to any gene: 2. The CDR3 here is CASSSGQDTGELFF. DNA for the CDR3: TGCGCCAGCAGCTCCGGACAGGACACCGGGGAGCTGTTTTTT.

This clonotype came up many times. J is TRBJ1-2 and V is TRBV28; D ambiguous. This CDR3 region has 15 residues. Trimming cost V 5 bases and J 4 bases, with 17 bases left between them. CDR1 and CDR2 (germline): MDHEN, SYDVKM. The CDR3 DNA follows: TGTGCCAGCAGTCCCAGCGGGAGCCACTCCTATGGCTACACCTTC. Translating gives CASSPSGSHSYGYTF.

The chain combines TRBV7-2 with TRBJ2-5, with 9 bases fitting TRBD2. The CDR3 contains 16 residues. Trimming at V came to 4 bases and at J to 5 bases, leaving 11 bases not matched to a gene. CDR1 SGHTA and CDR2 FQGNSA come from the germline V gene. DNA for the CDR3: TGTGCCAGCAGCTCTCGGCTAAATAGCGGGAGTGAGACCCAGTACTTC. Amino acid sequence: CASSSRLNSGSETQYF.

V gene TRBV7-3 combines with J gene TRBJ2-7; a weak D match, TRBD2 (5 bases). Looked up from germline, CDR1 is SGHTA and CDR2 is FQGTGA. The CDR3 sequence is 15 residues long. Trimming took 8 bases from V and 1 from J, leaving 18 bases between them. The DNA for the CDR3 is TGTGCCAGCCATAAAAGAGACGGGGAGTCCTACGAGCAGTACTTC. Protein sequence: CASHKRDGESYEQYF.

The rearrangement joins TRBV6-1 to TRBJ1-2; the D gene is possibly TRBD1 (6 bases). The germline gives CDR1 MNHNS, CDR2 SASEGT. The CDR3 runs 11 residues. Trimming left V 9 bases short and J 10 bases short, with 15 bases between. The CDR3 protein is CASGQYGDYTF. Here the CDR3 DNA reads TGTGCCAGTGGACAGTACGGGGACTACACCTTC.